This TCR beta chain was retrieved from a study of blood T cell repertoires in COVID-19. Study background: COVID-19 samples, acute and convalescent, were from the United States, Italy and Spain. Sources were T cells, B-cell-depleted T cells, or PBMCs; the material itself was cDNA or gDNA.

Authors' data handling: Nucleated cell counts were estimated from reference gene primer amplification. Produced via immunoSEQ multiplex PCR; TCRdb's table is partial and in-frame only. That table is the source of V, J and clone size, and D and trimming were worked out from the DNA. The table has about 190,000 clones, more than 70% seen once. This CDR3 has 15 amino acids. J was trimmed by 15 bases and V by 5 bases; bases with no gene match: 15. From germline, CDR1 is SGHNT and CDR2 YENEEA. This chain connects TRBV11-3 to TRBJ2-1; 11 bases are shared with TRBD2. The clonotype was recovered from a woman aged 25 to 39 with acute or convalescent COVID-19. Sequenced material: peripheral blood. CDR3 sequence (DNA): TGTGCCAGCAGCCCAACTAGCGGGAGCGGATTACGATTGTTCTTC. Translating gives CASSPTSGSGLRLFF.